This T cell receptor (beta chain) was observed in a study of blood T cell repertoires in COVID-19. Study-level information: PBMCs, B-cell-depleted T cells, or T cells provided the cDNA or gDNA that made up the material.

Germline CDR1 is LGHNA and CDR2 is YSLEER. Trimming cost V 3 bases and J 13 bases; bases outside gene matches: 14. The CDR3 is 15 amino acids. Sequenced by immunoSEQ multiplex PCR; TCRdb stores in-frame clones only, minus some. The sample has 240,000 or so clones; around nine tenths are singletons. In this sample, this clone turned up once. The TCR comes from a woman in her 70s with active or convalescent COVID-19. The rearrangement links TRBV4-3 to TRBJ2-2; 7 bases are shared with TRBD1. The sequencing sample was made of peripheral blood. This chain's CDR3 is CASSQDGTARSPLFF. The CDR3 DNA is TGCGCCAGCAGCCAGGACGGGACAGCTCGATCGCCGCTGTTTTTT.